These 6 T cell receptor beta chains were all obtained from the same sample, sequenced in a study of shared clonotypes between healthy human individuals. TCRdb's copy holds only in-frame clones and misses some; the assay was immunoSEQ multiplex PCR. The table has approximately 740,000 clones, roughly 70% seen once. Material: memory CD4+ T cells sorted from blood. Subset described: CD45RA-negative fraction. These receptors were taken from a woman aged 25 to 39 in good health.

This clone was counted a single time. The chain is built from TRBV5-1 and TRBJ1-2, with D hard to call. This CDR3 contains 14 residues. V lost 0 bases, J lost 2 bases, and 8 bases lay in between. Germline V CDR1 and CDR2: SGHRS, YFSETQ. The CDR3 DNA reads as TGCGCCAGCAGCTTGGACGGACCCAACTATGGCTACACCTTC. Its protein is CASSLDGPNYGYTF.

The genes are TRBV7-6 and TRBJ2-5; 10 bases map to TRBD2. The length of the CDR3 is 15 residues. V trimming: 2 bases; J trimming: 4 bases; junction bases outside the gene matches: 4. From germline, CDR1 is SGHVS and CDR2 FNYEAQ. The CDR3 is CASSLLAGVGETQYF. In DNA form, the CDR3 reads TGTGCCAGCAGCTTACTAGCGGGGGTAGGAGAGACCCAGTACTTC.

The chain recombines TRBV27 with TRBJ1-1; a weak D match, TRBD1 (5 bases). The CDR3 contains 13 residues. V was pared by 6 bases and J by 5 bases, with 13 bases between. Germline CDR1 and CDR2: MNHEY and SMNVEV (reference sequence). The CDR3 DNA is TGTGCCAGCAGCCAGGGTTTCGGGACTGAAGCTTTCTTT. Translating gives CASSQGFGTEAFF.

The chain uses TRBV2 and TRBJ1-5, with D maybe TRBD1 (5 bases). CDR3 length: 15 amino acids. V was shortened by 6 bases and J by 0 bases, with 12 bases between the two germline ends. Germline CDR1 SNHLY, CDR2 FYNNEI. The CDR3, as DNA: TGTGCCAGCAGAAAGGGACTTCCTAGCAATCAGCCCCAGCATTTT. Its translation: CASRKGLPSNQPQHF.

The rearrangement joins TRBV6-1 to TRBJ2-1; D remains unclear. The CDR3 contains 11 residues. V lost 3 bases, J lost 12 bases, and 9 bases lay in between. Germline CDR1 MNHNS, CDR2 SASEGT. The CDR3 here is CASSDRLPQFF. Here the CDR3 DNA reads TGTGCCAGCAGTGACCGTTTGCCGCAGTTCTTC.

This clone was counted ten times or more. A read error may explain this, as a much larger clone is one base away. Other nucleotide sequences in the sample specify the same CDR3. The chain links TRBV4-1 to TRBJ1-5; the D is unclear. Trimming removed 0 bases at V and 1 base at J, with 4 bases between. The V gene's germline CDR1 is MGHRA and CDR2 YSYEKL. The CDR3 is 14 residues long. CDR3 loop: CASSQDESNQPQHF. The CDR3 region has the DNA TGCGCCAGCAGCCAAGATGAAAGCAATCAGCCCCAGCATTTT.